The source of this T cell receptor (beta chain) is a study of Graves' ophthalmopathy and Graves' hyperthyroidism. As the template, RNA transcripts were used to amplify TCR beta CDR3 regions. HTBI primers primed a first-round RT-PCR, and a second-round multiplex PCR followed. In TCRdb, the multiplex PCR reads were re-called with MiXCR into one record per CDR3 protein. The sample holds approximately 1.2 million distinct CDR3 sequences, 36% seen once. Overall study results and limits: Blood was where most expanded thyroid clonotypes above 0.001 frequency also turned up.

Concerning this clonotype: As yet, its antigen is unknown.

Trimming stripped 4 bases from V and 7 bases from J, with 19 bases between. Germline CDR1 is SSHAT and CDR2 is FNYEAQ (reference sequence). CDR3 length: 15 residues. Each diagnosis was determined on the basis of clinical symptoms, serum thyroxine, TRAb, thyroid ultrasound and orbital computed tomography. The sequenced sample was peripheral blood or thyroid tissue (not recorded which). This chain uses TRBV7-7 with TRBJ2-5; D possibly uses TRBD1 or TRBD2 (5 bases each). The source is an adult man with Graves' hyperthyroidism. DNA of the CDR3: TGTGCCAGCAGCTCAACAGCCGGGGCGGCCCGGACCCAGTACTTC. Protein product: CASSSTAGAARTQYF.